This T cell receptor beta chain was recorded in a study of shared T cell receptors in the human thymus. CDR1 is MNHEY, CDR2 SMNVEV, per germline (reference sequence). The trim removed 0 bases at V and 4 bases at J, leaving 0 bases unmatched. The CDR3 has 14 amino acids. Generated by immunoSEQ multiplex PCR, the TCRdb table keeps only in-frame clones and is missing some. The data show some 660,000 clones, around 87% seen once. These data were also filed under a second study, of human thymus T cells. Turning to that study: Corrective surgery for congenital heart defects was being performed on the healthy Finnish infants who served as donors. In corrective heart surgery, resections were taken, and these provided the thymus tissue. An apparent bias in V and J gene usage was seen in thymic and blood repertoires. There were highly overlapping thymic repertoires among unrelated individuals, as related research reported.

The sequence came from a boy less than two years old with a congenital heart defect. This chain connects TRBV27 to TRBJ2-4; 7 bases line up with TRBD1. The sample taken for sequencing was thymocytes. In DNA, the CDR3 is TGTGCCAGCAGTTTATCGGGACAGAAAAACATTCAGTACTTC. It yields the protein CASSLSGQKNIQYF.